This T cell receptor beta chain stems from a study of blood T cell repertoires in COVID-19. Study as a whole: Samples came from the United States, Italy and Spain, spanning acute and convalescent COVID-19. Sources were T cells, B-cell-depleted T cells, or PBMCs; the material itself was cDNA or gDNA.

Germline V gene sequence: CDR1 DFQATT, CDR2 SNEGSKA (reference sequence). The CDR3 is made up of 20 amino acids. Trimming removed 6 bases from V and 0 bases from J; junction bases left unmatched: 23. Original data processing: By means of reference gene primer amplification, nucleated cell counts were estimated. Data came from immunoSEQ multiplex PCR; TCRdb stores just in-frame clones and leaves some out. V, J and clone size are taken as reported in that table, and D and trimming were inferred from the DNA itself. The table lists around 240,000 clones, roughly 79% of them singletons. The V gene is TRBV20-1, the J gene TRBJ1-1, with 9 bases fitting TRBD1. This sequence was found in a woman aged 80 or over with acute or convalescent COVID-19. Material: peripheral blood. Written as DNA, the CDR3 is TGCAGTGCCAGTATAGTGGACAGGGGACGATCCTACTCTATGAACACTGAAGCTTTCTTT. Its protein is CSASIVDRGRSYSMNTEAFF.